This T cell receptor (beta chain) originates from a study of T cell responses to AZD1222 COVID-19 vaccine. Study-level findings and limits: Females made up more of the donors, who were largely white British, and clonal diversity may have come out too low.

From germline, CDR1 is SGHRS and CDR2 YFSETQ. The CDR3 extends over 13 amino acids. V lost 3 bases to trimming and J lost 7 bases, with 11 bases between them. Clones were sequenced by immunoSEQ multiplex PCR, and TCRdb holds only the in-frame ones, with some missing. The data hold roughly 99,000 clones, with more than 70% observed a single time. About this clone: What it binds is not known.

The input for sequencing was peripheral blood, taken on day 0 of AZD1222 vaccination. This sequence originates from an adult in good health. The V and J genes are TRBV5-1 and TRBJ2-1, with a possible D match to TRBD1 (6 bases). CDR3 DNA sequence: TGCGCCAGCAGCTCCGCAGGGGAAAATGAGCAGTTCTTC. The encoded protein is CASSSAGENEQFF.